This T cell receptor beta chain was captured in a study of blood T cell repertoires in COVID-19. On the study more broadly: Samples came from the United States, Italy and Spain, spanning acute and convalescent COVID-19. The cDNA or gDNA used as material had been derived from T cells, B-cell-depleted T cells, or PBMCs.

V dropped 0 bases and J dropped 7 bases, with 13 bases sitting between them. From germline, CDR1 is SGHAT and CDR2 FQNNGV. This CDR3 region has 15 residues. Only one count was recorded for this clone. Per the authors' pipeline: The authors estimated nucleated cell counts from reference gene primer amplification. The data were produced by immunoSEQ multiplex PCR, yet TCRdb's version contains in-frame clones alone and is incomplete. Clone size and the V and J calls come from that table; the DNA yielded D and trimming. The data hold around 380,000 clones, with roughly four fifths observed a single time. This clonotype was sampled from a human donor with acute or convalescent COVID-19. The donor label of this sample is uncertain. The chain employs TRBV11-2 and TRBJ1-5, with D maybe TRBD1 (6 bases). The sample taken for sequencing was peripheral blood. In nucleotides, the CDR3 is TGTGCCAGCAGCTTAGATTTGGGAGGGGGACAGCCCCAGCATTTT. Amino acid sequence: CASSLDLGGGQPQHF.